This TCR beta chain was profiled in a study of T cells in Graves' hyperthyroidism and ophthalmopathy. This clonotype was observed once. CDR3 length: 15 residues. CDR1 is SGDLS, CDR2 YYNGEE, per germline. V lost 0 bases, J lost 0 bases, and 2 bases stayed unmatched. Using RNA transcripts as the source, TCR beta CDR3 regions were amplified. In the first-round RT-PCR of the TCR CDR3, the HTBI primer set was used. Via MiXCR, TCRdb re-called the multiplex PCR reads, giving one row per CDR3 protein. Of about 640,000 distinct CDR3 sequences listed, around 20% are singletons. This receptor was taken from a man aged 25 to 40 with Graves' ophthalmopathy. What was sequenced was blood. V and J are TRBV9 and TRBJ2-7; TRBD2 agrees at 8 bases. CDR3 DNA sequence: TGTGCCAGCAGCGTAGATGGGACTAGCTCCTACGAGCAGTACTTC. Translating it yields CASSVDGTSSYEQYF.